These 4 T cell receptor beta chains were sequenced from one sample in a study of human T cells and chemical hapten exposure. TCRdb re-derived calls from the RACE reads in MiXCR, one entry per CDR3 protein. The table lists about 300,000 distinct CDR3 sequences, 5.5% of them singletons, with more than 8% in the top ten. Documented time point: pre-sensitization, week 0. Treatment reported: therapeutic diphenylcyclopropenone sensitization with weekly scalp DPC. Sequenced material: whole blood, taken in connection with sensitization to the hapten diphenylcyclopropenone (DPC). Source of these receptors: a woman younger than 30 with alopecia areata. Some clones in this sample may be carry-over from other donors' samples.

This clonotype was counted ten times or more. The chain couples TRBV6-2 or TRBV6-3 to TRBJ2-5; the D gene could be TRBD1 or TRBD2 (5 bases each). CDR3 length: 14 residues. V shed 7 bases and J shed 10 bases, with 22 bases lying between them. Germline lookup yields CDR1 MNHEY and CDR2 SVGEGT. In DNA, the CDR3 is TGTGCCAGCAAAACCGTCGGGGCCGCTTCAGACCAGTACTTC. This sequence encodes CASKTVGAASDQYF.

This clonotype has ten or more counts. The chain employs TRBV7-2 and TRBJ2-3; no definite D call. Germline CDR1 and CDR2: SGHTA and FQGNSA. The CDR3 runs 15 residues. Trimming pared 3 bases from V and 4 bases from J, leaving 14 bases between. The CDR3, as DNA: TGTGCCAGCAGCTTCGGCCGAGTTCAGGCAGATACGCAGTATTTT. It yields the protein CASSFGRVQADTQYF. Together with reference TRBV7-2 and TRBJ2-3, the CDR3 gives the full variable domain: GAGVSQSPSNKVTEKGKDVELRCDPISGHTALYWYRQSLGQGLEFLIYFQGNSAPDKSGLPSDRFSAERTGGSVSTLTIQRTQQEDSAVYLCASSFGRVQADTQYFGPGTRLTVL.

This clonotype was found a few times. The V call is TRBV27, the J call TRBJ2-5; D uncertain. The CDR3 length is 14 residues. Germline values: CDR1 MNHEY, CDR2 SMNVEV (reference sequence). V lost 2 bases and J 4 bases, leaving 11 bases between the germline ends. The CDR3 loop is CASSLMGWGETQYF. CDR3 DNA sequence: TGTGCCAGCAGTTTAATGGGGTGGGGAGAGACCCAGTACTTC.

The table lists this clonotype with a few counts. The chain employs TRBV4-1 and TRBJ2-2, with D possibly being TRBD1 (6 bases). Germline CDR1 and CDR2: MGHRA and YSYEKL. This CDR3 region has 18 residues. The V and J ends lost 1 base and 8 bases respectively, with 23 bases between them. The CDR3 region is CASSQVFQGLDPKGELFF. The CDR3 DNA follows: TGCGCCAGCAGCCAAGTTTTCCAGGGGTTGGACCCAAAGGGGGAGCTGTTTTTT.